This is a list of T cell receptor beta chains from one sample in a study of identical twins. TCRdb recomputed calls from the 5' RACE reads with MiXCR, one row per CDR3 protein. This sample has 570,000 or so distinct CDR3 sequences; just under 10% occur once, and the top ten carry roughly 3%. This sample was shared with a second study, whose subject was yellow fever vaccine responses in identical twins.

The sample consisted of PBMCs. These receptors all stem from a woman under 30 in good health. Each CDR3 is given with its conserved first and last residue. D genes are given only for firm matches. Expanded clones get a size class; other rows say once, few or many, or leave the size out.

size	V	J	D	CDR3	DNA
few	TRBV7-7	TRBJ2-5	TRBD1	CASSPGQGPQETQYF	TGTGCTAGCAGCCCTGGACAGGGGCCCCAAGAGACCCAGTACTTC
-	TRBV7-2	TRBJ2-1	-	CASSLDSRNEQFF	TGTGCCAGCAGCTTAGATTCGCGCAATGAGCAGTTCTTC
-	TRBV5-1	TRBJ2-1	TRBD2	CASSLGQPEETLAGGYNEQFF	TGCGCCAGCAGCCTGGGACAGCCTGAAGAGACACTAGCGGGGGGCTACAATGAGCAGTTCTTC
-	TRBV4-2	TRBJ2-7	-	CASSQDSEGDRTSYEQYF	TGTGCCAGCAGCCAAGATAGCGAAGGGGACCGTACCTCCTACGAGCAGTACTTC
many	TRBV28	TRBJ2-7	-	CASSFNEQYF	TGTGCCAGCAGCTTTAACGAGCAGTACTTC
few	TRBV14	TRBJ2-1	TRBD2	CASSQGRLAGVSYNEQFF	TGTGCCAGCAGCCAAGGGAGACTAGCGGGAGTCTCATACAATGAGCAGTTCTTC
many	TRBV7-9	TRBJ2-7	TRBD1	CASSLQSGGGQNEQYF	TGTGCCAGCAGCTTACAGTCAGGGGGCGGGCAGAACGAGCAGTACTTC
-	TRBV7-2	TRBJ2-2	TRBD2	CASSLAIAGTGELFF	TGTGCCAGCAGCTTAGCGATAGCGGGAACCGGGGAGCTGTTTTTT
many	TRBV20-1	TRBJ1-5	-	CSARSRGGNQPQHF	TGCAGTGCTAGGTCTAGGGGTGGGAATCAGCCCCAGCATTTT
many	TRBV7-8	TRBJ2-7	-	CASSSDISYEQYF	TGTGCCAGCAGCTCAGACATCTCCTACGAGCAGTACTTC
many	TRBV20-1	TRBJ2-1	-	CSARDSGLDYNEQFF	TGCAGTGCTAGGGACTCCGGACTGGACTACAATGAGCAGTTCTTC
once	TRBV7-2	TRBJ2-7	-	CASSLEHGVGEQYF	TGTGCCAGCAGCTTAGAACACGGGGTTGGCGAGCAGTACTTC
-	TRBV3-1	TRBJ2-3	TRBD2	CAICWAPLAGDYTDTQYF	TGTGCCATCTGTTGGGCCCCCCTGGCGGGGGACTACACAGATACGCAGTATTTT
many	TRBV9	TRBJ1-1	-	CASSGGEGVDTEAFF	TGTGCCAGCAGCGGGGGGGAGGGGGTGGACACTGAAGCTTTCTTT
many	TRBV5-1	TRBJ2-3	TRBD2	CASSPGLAGGTDTQYF	TGCGCCAGCAGCCCGGGACTAGCGGGAGGCACAGATACGCAGTATTTT
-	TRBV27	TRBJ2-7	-	CASAWAGVGYEQYF	TGTGCCAGCGCCTGGGCAGGGGTCGGCTACGAGCAGTACTTC